The sequence of this TCR beta chain was determined in a study of T cell responses to AZD1222 COVID-19 vaccine. This clone turned up a few times. Clones were sequenced by immunoSEQ multiplex PCR, and TCRdb holds only the in-frame ones, with some missing. The sample lists about 190,000 clones, around 93% seen once, with roughly 9.8% in the top ten. This TCR derives from an adult in good health. The input for sequencing was peripheral blood, taken on day 0 of AZD1222 vaccination.

As DNA, the CDR3 is TGTGCCAGCAGGGGAACAGAAATGGGGATCACAGATACGCAGTATTTT. This translates into CASRGTEMGITDTQYF. The chain links TRBV27 to TRBJ2-3; D is unclear. The length of the CDR3 is 16 residues. V lost 6 bases and J 2 bases, leaving 18 bases between the germline ends. CDR1 is MNHEY and CDR2 is SMNVEV in the germline V gene (reference sequence).